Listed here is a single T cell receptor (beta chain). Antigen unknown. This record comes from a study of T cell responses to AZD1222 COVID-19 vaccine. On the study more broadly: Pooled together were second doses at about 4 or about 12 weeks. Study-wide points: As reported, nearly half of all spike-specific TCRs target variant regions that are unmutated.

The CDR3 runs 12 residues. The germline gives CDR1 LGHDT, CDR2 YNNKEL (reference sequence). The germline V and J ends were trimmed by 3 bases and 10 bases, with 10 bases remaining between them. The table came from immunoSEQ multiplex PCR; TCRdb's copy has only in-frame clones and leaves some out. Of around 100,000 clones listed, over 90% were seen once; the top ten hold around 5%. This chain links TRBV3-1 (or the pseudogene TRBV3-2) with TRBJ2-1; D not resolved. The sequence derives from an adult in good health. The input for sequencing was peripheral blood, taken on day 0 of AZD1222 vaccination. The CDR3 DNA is TGTGCCAGCAGCCATCGTGCGCCGGAGCAGTTCTTC. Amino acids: CASSHRAPEQFF.